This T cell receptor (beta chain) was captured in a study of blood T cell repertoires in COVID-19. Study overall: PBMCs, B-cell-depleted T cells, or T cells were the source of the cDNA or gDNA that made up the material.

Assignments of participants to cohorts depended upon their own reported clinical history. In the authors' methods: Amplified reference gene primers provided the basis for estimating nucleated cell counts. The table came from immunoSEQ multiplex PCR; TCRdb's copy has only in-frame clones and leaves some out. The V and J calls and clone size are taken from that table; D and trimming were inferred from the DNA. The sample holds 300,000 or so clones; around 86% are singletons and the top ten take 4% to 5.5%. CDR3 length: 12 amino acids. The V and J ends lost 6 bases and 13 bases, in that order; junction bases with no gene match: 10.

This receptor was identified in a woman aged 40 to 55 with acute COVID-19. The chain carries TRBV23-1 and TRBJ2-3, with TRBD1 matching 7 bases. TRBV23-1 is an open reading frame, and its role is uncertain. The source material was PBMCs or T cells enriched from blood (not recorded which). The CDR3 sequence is CASRQTGISEYF. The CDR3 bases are TGCGCCAGCAGACAGACAGGGATCTCGGAGTATTTT.